This passage covers 20 T cell receptor beta chains from one sample sequenced in a study of blood T cell repertoires in COVID-19. Assay: immunoSEQ multiplex PCR; the TCRdb copy retains only in-frame clones and omits some. The sample records 150,000 or so clones, roughly 88% being singletons. The sequenced material came from peripheral blood. These receptors originate from a man aged 50-59 years with acute or convalescent COVID-19.

V and J are TRBV7-8 and TRBJ1-2, with 7 bases lining up with TRBD1. The CDR3 is made up of 15 amino acids. CDR1 is SGHVS, CDR2 FQNEAQ, per germline. Trimming at V came to 5 bases and at J to 8 bases, leaving 14 bases not matched to a gene. The CDR3: CASSLPTGQTGGYTF. The CDR3 DNA reads as TGTGCCAGCAGCCTCCCGACAGGGCAGACGGGCGGCTACACCTTC.

The rearrangement links TRBV5-1 to TRBJ1-1; D uncertain. The CDR3 sequence is 15 residues long. Deletions cut 8 bases from V and 5 bases from J, with 22 bases between. In germline, CDR1 is SGHRS, CDR2 YFSETQ. The CDR3 DNA sequence: TGCGCCAGTAGGAATCAGAAGGAAGGAGGGACTGAAGCTTTCTTT. Protein: CASRNQKEGGTEAFF.

The V gene is TRBV7-2, the J gene TRBJ1-6, with D uncertain. Germline CDR1 is SGHTA and CDR2 is FQGNSA. The CDR3 is 14 residues long. V shed 2 bases and J shed 8 bases, with 10 bases lying between them. The CDR3 here is CASSLTRVDSPLHF. The CDR3 DNA reads as TGTGCCAGCAGCTTAACGCGGGTCGATTCACCCCTCCACTTT.

The chain uses TRBV5-4 and TRBJ1-2, with a weak D call TRBD1 (5 bases). The V end was cut by 1 base, the J end by 8 bases, with 18 bases between. The CDR3 spans 15 residues. Germline V gene sequence: CDR1 SGHNT, CDR2 YYREEE (reference sequence). CDR3 in amino acids: CASSLKGWRVEGYTF. The CDR3 DNA reads TGTGCCAGCAGCTTGAAGGGGTGGAGGGTCGAAGGCTACACCTTC.

V is TRBV30 and J is TRBJ1-1; D uncertain. From germline, CDR1 is GTSNPN and CDR2 SVGIG (reference sequence). Between the trimmed V and J ends, which lost 1 base and 1 base, there was a span of 7 bases. The CDR3 runs 13 residues. CDR3 amino acids: CAWSGTANTEAFF. The DNA for the CDR3 is TGTGCCTGGAGTGGCACAGCGAACACTGAAGCTTTCTTT.

The rearrangement joins TRBV9 to TRBJ2-1, with 9 bases identical to TRBD2. Germline assignment: CDR1 SGDLS and CDR2 YYNGEE. CDR3 size: 15 residues. V lost 2 bases, J lost 7 bases, and 7 bases stayed unmatched. The CDR3 loop is CASSVLAGFNNEQFF. CDR3 DNA sequence: TGTGCCAGCAGCGTCCTAGCGGGGTTTAATAATGAGCAGTTCTTC.

The V gene is TRBV19, the J gene TRBJ1-1; 7 nucleotides match TRBD1. Germline V lookup: CDR1 LNHDA, CDR2 SQIVND (reference sequence). V lost 8 bases and J lost 6; bases outside the gene matches: 6. This CDR3 is built from 12 residues. CDR3 sequence: CASGDRVSEAFF. CDR3 bases: TGTGCCAGTGGGGACAGAGTTTCTGAAGCTTTCTTT. Looking up the rest from reference TRBV19 and TRBJ1-1 gives the full variable domain: DGGITQSPKYLFRKEGQNVTLSCEQNLNHDAMYWYRQDPGQGLRLIYYSQIVNDFQKGDIAEGYSVSREKKESFPLTVTSAQKNPTAFYLCASGDRVSEAFFGQGTRLTVV.

The chain uses TRBV30 and TRBJ2-1; the D is unclear. The CDR3 has 14 amino acids. Germline V CDR1 and CDR2: GTSNPN, SVGIG (reference sequence). The ends were cut back, 5 bases at V and 0 bases at J, with 11 bases in the middle. The CDR3 reads CAWERRRSYNEQFF. The CDR3 region has the DNA TGTGCCTGGGAGAGGCGCCGCTCCTACAATGAGCAGTTCTTC.

In its sample, this clone was seen a few times. The rearrangement joins TRBV7-9 to TRBJ2-7, with D uncertain. V lost 2 bases to trimming and J lost 3 bases, with 5 bases between them. The CDR3 is made up of 12 amino acids. The germline V gene has CDR1 SEHNR and CDR2 FQNEAQ (reference sequence). The DNA for the CDR3 is TGTGCCAGCAGCTTAAACAGCTACGAGCAGTACTTC. Its translation: CASSLNSYEQYF.

The chain is built from TRBV12-3 or TRBV12-4 and TRBJ1-1; no definite D call. V shed 6 bases and J shed 5 bases, with 7 bases lying between them. The CDR3 sequence is 11 residues long. The CDR3 DNA reads as TGTGCCAGCAGGGGGAGAACTGAAGCTTTCTTT. Encoded protein: CASRGRTEAFF.

The chain is built from TRBV18 and TRBJ1-2; TRBD1 agrees at 7 bases. Germline trimming cut 3 bases from V and 4 bases from J; bases unmatched to any gene: 2. There are 13 residues in the CDR3. Germline CDR1 and CDR2: KGHSH and LQKENI. CDR3: CASSPGQSYGYTF. CDR3 coding DNA: TGTGCCAGCTCACCGGGACAGAGCTATGGCTACACCTTC.

The rearrangement uses TRBV6-5 and TRBJ1-4, with no clear D. The germline V gene encodes CDR1 MNHEY and CDR2 SVGAGI. The CDR3 covers 14 residues. V lost 5 bases and J lost 7, with 14 bases in between. Here the CDR3 DNA reads TGTGCCAGCAGTCCCCCGGGGTTTCGTGAAAAACTGTTTTTT. Its protein is CASSPPGFREKLFF.

This chain joins TRBV24-1 and TRBJ1-4; 7 bases are a match to TRBD1. Germline CDR1 is KGHDR and CDR2 is SFDVKD. The CDR3 covers 15 residues. V trimming: 3 bases; J trimming: 7 bases; junction bases outside the gene matches: 7. CDR3 sequence (DNA): TGTGCCACCAGTGATCCTCGACAGGGTGGTGAAAAACTGTTTTTT. Its translation is CATSDPRQGGEKLFF.

The chain joins TRBV28 to TRBJ1-5, with 8 bases lining up with TRBD1. Germline trimming cut 7 bases from V and 0 bases from J; bases unmatched to any gene: 8. The CDR3 is made up of 16 amino acids. The germline gives CDR1 MDHEN, CDR2 SYDVKM. The CDR3 protein is CASKSQGAPSNQPQHF. The DNA of the CDR3 is TGTGCCAGCAAATCTCAGGGGGCACCTAGCAATCAGCCCCAGCATTTT.

V is TRBV3-1 (or the pseudogene TRBV3-2) and J is TRBJ2-1, with 7 bases matching TRBD2. Germline trimming cut 2 bases from V and 5 bases from J; bases unmatched to any gene: 6. The CDR3 is 15 residues long. Germline values: CDR1 LGHDT, CDR2 YNNKEL (reference sequence). CDR3 region: CASSQWASGNNEQFF. The CDR3 DNA sequence: TGTGCCAGCAGCCAATGGGCTAGCGGAAACAATGAGCAGTTCTTC.

This sequence joins TRBV30 and TRBJ1-5, with a tentative D call TRBD1 (5 bases). Germline assignment: CDR1 GTSNPN and CDR2 SVGIG (reference sequence). Trimming stripped 2 bases from V and 7 bases from J, with 15 bases between. The CDR3 runs 14 residues. This CDR3 is CAWSPSVGGQPQHF. CDR3 DNA: TGTGCCTGGAGTCCCTCTGTGGGGGGGCAGCCCCAGCATTTT.

This chain links TRBV5-1 with TRBJ1-6; D is possibly TRBD1 (6 bases). This CDR3 has 16 amino acids. With 0 bases removed from V and 10 bases from J, the gap between germline ends came to 17 bases. The germline V gene has CDR1 SGHRS and CDR2 YFSETQ. CDR3 nucleotide sequence: TGCGCCAGCAGCTTGGGAGTGTGGCAGGGGAACTCACCCCTCCACTTT. Amino acids: CASSLGVWQGNSPLHF.

The chain recombines TRBV3-1 (or the pseudogene TRBV3-2) with TRBJ2-3, with TRBD1 identical over 9 bases. CDR1 and CDR2 from the germline V gene are LGHDT and YNNKEL (reference sequence). This CDR3 spans 14 amino acids. V lost 6 bases and J lost 6; bases outside the gene matches: 7. The CDR3 coding sequence is TGTGCCAGCAGTTCGGACAGGGGATACGATACGCAGTATTTT. Amino acids: CASSSDRGYDTQYF.

This sequence joins TRBV3-1 (or the pseudogene TRBV3-2) and TRBJ2-7; 7 nucleotides align to TRBD2. Per the germline V gene, CDR1 is LGHDT and CDR2 is YNNKEL (reference sequence). The CDR3 is made up of 14 amino acids. With V trimmed by 4 bases and J by 3 bases, 6 bases remained unmatched. This CDR3 reads CASSRGRGFYEQYF. The DNA of the CDR3 is TGTGCCAGCAGCCGGGGGAGGGGTTTCTACGAGCAGTACTTC.

The chain combines TRBV5-1 with TRBJ1-6; 7 positions agree with TRBD1. V lost 2 bases to trimming and J lost 9 bases; unmatched junction nucleotides: 11. The CDR3 is made up of 16 amino acids. Germline CDR1 and CDR2: SGHRS and YFSETQ. The CDR3 sequence is CASSFGETGYSSPLHF. DNA of the CDR3: TGCGCCAGCAGCTTTGGGGAGACAGGGTACTCTTCACCCCTCCACTTT.